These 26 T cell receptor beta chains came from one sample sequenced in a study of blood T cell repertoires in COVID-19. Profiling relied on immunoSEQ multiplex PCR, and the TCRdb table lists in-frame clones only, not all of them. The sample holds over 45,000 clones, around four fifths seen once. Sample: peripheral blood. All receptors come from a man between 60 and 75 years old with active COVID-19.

CDR3: CASSPPGGSYNEQFF. In nucleotides, the CDR3 is TGTGCCAGCTCACCACCGGGCGGGTCCTACAATGAGCAGTTCTTC. V gene TRBV18 combines with J gene TRBJ2-1, with TRBD2 as a possible D gene (5 bases). CDR3 length: 15 amino acids. The germline V gene encodes CDR1 KGHSH and CDR2 LQKENI. The germline V and J ends were trimmed by 0 bases and 1 base, with 7 bases remaining between them.

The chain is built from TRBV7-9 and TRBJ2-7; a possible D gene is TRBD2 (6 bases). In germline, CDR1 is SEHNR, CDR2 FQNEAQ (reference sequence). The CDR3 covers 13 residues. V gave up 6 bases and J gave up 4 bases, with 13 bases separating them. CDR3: CASRWEDGYEQYF. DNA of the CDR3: TGTGCCAGCAGGTGGGAGGACGGGTACGAGCAGTACTTC. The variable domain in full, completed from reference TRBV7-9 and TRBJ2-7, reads DTGVSQNPRHKITKRGQNVTFRCDPISEHNRLYWYRQTLGQGPEFLTYFQNEAQLEKSRLLSDRFSAERPKGSFSTLEIQRTEQGDSAMYLCASRWEDGYEQYFGPGTRLTVT.

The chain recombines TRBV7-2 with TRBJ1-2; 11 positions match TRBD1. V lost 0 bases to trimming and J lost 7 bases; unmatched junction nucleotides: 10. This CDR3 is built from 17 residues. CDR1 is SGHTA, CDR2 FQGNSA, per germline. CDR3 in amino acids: CASSLAGGQGAQGGYTF. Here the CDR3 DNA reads TGTGCCAGCAGCTTAGCGGGAGGACAGGGGGCGCAGGGTGGCTACACCTTC.

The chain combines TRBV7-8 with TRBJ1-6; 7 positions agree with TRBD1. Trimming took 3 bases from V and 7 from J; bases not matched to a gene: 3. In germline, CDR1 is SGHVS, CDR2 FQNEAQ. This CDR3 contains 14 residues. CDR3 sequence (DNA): TGTGCCAGCAGCTTTAACAGGGGAAATTCACCCCTCCACTTT. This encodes CASSFNRGNSPLHF.

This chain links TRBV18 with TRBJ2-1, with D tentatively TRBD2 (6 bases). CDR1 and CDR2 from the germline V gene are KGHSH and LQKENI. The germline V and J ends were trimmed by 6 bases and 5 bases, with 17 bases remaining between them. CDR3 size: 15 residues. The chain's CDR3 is CASSSGASVNNEQFF. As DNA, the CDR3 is TGTGCCAGCTCCTCCGGAGCTAGCGTAAACAATGAGCAGTTCTTC.

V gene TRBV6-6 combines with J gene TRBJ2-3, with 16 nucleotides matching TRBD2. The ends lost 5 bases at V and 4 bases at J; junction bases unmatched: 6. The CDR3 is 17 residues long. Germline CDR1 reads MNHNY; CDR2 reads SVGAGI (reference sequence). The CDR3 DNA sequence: TGTGCCAGCAGTCGGGGACTAGCGGGAGGGCCCGCAGATACGCAGTATTTT. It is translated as CASSRGLAGGPADTQYF.

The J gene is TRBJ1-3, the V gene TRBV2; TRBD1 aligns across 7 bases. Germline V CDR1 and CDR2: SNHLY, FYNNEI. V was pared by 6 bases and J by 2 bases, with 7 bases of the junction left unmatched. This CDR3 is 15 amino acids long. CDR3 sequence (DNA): TGTGCCAGCAGAGACCGGGACAGTACTGGAAACACCATATATTTT. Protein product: CASRDRDSTGNTIYF.

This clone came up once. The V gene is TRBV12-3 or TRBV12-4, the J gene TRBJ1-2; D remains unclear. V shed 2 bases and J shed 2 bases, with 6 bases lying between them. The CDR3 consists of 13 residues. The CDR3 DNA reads TGTGCCAGCAGTTTAAGAGTGAACTATGGCTACACCTTC. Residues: CASSLRVNYGYTF.

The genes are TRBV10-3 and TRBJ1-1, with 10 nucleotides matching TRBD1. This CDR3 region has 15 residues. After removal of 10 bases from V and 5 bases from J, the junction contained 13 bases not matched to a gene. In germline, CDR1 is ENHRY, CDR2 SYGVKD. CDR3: CATGTGVGGGTEAFF. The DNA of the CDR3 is TGTGCCACCGGGACAGGGGTTGGGGGTGGTACTGAAGCTTTCTTT.

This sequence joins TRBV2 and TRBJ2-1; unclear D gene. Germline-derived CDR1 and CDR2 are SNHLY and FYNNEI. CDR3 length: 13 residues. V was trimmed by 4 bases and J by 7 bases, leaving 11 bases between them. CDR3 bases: TGTGCCAGCAGTGGACTTCCGCCGAATGAGCAGTTCTTC. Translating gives CASSGLPPNEQFF.

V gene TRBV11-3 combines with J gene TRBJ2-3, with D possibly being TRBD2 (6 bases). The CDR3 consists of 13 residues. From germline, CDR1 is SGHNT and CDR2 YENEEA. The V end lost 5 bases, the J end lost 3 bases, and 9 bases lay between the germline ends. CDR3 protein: CASSNRETDTQYF. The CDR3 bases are TGTGCCAGCAGCAACCGGGAGACAGATACGCAGTATTTT.

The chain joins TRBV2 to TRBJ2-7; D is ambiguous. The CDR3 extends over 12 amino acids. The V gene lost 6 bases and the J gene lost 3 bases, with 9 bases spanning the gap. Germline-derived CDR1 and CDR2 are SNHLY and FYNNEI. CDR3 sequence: CASRSAYYEQYF. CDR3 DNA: TGTGCCAGCAGGTCCGCCTACTACGAGCAGTACTTC.

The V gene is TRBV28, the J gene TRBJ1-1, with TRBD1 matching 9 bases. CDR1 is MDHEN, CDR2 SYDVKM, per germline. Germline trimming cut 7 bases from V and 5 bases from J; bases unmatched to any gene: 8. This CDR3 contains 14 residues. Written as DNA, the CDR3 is TGTGCCAGCACCAAAGGGACAGGGAAGACTGAAGCTTTCTTT. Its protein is CASTKGTGKTEAFF. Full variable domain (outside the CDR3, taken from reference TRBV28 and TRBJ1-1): DVKVTQSSRYLVKRTGEKVFLECVQDMDHENMFWYRQDPGLGLRLIYFSYDVKMKEKGDIPEGYSVSREKKERFSLILESASTNQTSMYLCASTKGTGKTEAFFGQGTRLTVV.

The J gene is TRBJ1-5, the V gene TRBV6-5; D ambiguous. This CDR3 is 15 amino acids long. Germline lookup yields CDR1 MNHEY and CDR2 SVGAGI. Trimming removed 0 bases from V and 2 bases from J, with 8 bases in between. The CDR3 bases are TGTGCCAGCAGTTACTCTGCTAGCGGCAATCAGCCCCAGCATTTT. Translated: CASSYSASGNQPQHF.

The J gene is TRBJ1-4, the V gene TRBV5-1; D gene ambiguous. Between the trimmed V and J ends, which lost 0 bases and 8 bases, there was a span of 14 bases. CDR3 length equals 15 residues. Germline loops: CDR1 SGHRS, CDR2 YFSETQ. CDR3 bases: TGCGCCAGCAGCTTGGTTCGAGGCGTAGAGGAAAAACTGTTTTTT. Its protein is CASSLVRGVEEKLFF.

CDR3 coding DNA: TGCAGCACTTCCCAGGGCCAAGGCACCTACGAGCAGTACTTC. The encoded protein is CSTSQGQGTYEQYF. The chain has TRBV29-1 and TRBJ2-7; maybe TRBD1 (5 bases). Germline loops: CDR1 SQVTM, CDR2 ANQGSEA. The CDR3 spans 14 residues. V was clipped by 8 bases and J by 2 bases, with 19 bases between them.

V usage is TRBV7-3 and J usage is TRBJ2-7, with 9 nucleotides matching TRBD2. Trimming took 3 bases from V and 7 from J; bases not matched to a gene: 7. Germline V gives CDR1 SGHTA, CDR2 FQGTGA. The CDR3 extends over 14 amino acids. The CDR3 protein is CASSLGGRASEQYF. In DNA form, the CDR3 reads TGTGCCAGCAGCTTGGGCGGGAGGGCCAGTGAGCAGTACTTC.

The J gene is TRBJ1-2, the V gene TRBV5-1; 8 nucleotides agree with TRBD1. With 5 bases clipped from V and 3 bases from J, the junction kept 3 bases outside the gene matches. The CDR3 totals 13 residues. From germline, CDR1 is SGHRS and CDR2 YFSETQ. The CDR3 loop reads CASSSGGDYGYTF. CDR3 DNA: TGCGCCAGCAGTTCAGGGGGCGACTATGGCTACACCTTC.

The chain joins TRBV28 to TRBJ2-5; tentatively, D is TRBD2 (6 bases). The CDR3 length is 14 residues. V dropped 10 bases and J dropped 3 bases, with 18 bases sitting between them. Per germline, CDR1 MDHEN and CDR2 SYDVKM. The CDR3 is CATSVRDFKETQYF. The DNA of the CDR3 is TGTGCCACCTCGGTCCGGGACTTCAAAGAGACCCAGTACTTC.

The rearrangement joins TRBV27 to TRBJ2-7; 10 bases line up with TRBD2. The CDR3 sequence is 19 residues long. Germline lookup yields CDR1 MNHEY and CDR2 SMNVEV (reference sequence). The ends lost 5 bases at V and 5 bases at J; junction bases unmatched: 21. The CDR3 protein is CASSLWGSGRKVFEHEQYF. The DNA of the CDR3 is TGTGCCAGCAGTCTTTGGGGTAGCGGGAGGAAAGTATTTGAACACGAGCAGTACTTC.

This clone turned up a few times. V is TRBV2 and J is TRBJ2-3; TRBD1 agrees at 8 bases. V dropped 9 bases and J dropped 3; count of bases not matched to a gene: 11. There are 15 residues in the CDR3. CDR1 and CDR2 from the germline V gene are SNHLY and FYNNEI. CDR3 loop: CASAQDREPTDTQYF. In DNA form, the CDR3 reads TGTGCCAGTGCCCAGGACAGGGAACCGACAGATACGCAGTATTTT.

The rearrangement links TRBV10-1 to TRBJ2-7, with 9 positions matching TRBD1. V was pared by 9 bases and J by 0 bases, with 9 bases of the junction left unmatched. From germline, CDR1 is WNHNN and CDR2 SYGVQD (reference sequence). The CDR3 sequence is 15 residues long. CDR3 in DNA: TGCGCCAGTACCCCCGGGACAGGGAGCTCCTACGAGCAGTACTTC. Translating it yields CASTPGTGSSYEQYF.

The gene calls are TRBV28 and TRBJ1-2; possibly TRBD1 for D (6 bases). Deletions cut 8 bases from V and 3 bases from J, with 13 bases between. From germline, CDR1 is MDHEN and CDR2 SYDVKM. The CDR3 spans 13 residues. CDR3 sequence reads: CASRPWTDYGYTF. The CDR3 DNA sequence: TGTGCCAGCCGCCCTTGGACAGACTATGGCTACACCTTC.

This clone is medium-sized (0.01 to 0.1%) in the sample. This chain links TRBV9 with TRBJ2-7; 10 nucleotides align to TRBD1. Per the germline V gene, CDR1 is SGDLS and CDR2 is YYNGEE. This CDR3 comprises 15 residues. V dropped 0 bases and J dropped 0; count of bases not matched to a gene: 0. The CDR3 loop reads CASSVGTGGSYEQYF. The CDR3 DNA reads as TGTGCCAGCAGCGTAGGGACAGGGGGCTCCTACGAGCAGTACTTC.

The CDR3 nucleotides are TGTGCCAGCGGGGGGTCTCTCTATACAGGGGGCTCTAACTATGGCTACACCTTC. It encodes CASGGSLYTGGSNYGYTF. This chain uses TRBV3-1 (or the pseudogene TRBV3-2) with TRBJ1-2; TRBD1 matches 9 bases. The CDR3 is 18 residues long. Trimming at V came to 8 bases and at J to 0 bases, leaving 16 bases not matched to a gene. CDR1 and CDR2 from the germline V gene are LGHDT and YNNKEL (reference sequence).

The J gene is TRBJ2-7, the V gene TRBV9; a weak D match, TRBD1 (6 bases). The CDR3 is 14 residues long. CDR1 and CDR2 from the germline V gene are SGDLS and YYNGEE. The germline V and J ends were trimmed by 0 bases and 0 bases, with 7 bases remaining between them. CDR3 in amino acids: CASSVEGGSYEQYF. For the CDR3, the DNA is TGTGCCAGCAGCGTAGAAGGGGGCTCCTACGAGCAGTACTTC.